This is a list of T cell receptor beta chains from one sample in a study of identical twins. TCRdb processed the 5' RACE reads anew with MiXCR; each CDR3 protein has one entry. The sample shows roughly 1.6 million distinct CDR3 sequences, around 33% of them seen only once. What was sequenced was cord blood. All receptors derive from a newborn girl in good health. Both conserved end residues are trimmed from each CDR3. Each record gives: V gene, CDR3 protein.

>TRBV2
ASIILGAQAETQY
>TRBV20-1
SARDTSGTGELF
>TRBV6-5
ASKSRGGSNQPQH
>TRBV12-3/TRBV12-4
ASRPAGSRTDTQY
>TRBV3-1
ASSQGTSGGAETQY
>TRBV12-3/TRBV12-4
ASSPGQNTGELF
>TRBV29-1
SVDRGTEAF
>TRBV14
ASSQVLSQWQETQY
>TRBV28
ASSFSVWSSNQPQH
>TRBV4-2
ASSQDMAGGLTDTQY
>TRBV20-1
SASSRVTDTQY
>TRBV9
ASSVGTLTDTQY
>TRBV4-1
ASTDRVYNEQF
>TRBV4-1
ASSQASTYEQY
>TRBV6-6
ASSSRTSGGPTDTQY
>TRBV20-1
SIRGPWGNEQF
>TRBV6-6
ASSYEGNRDTQY
>TRBV2
ATQTSGSTDTQY
>TRBV28
ASSLQPQGVLNIQY
>TRBV20-1
SAKVIGRDGEQF
>TRBV10-3
AISETFNEQF
>TRBV5-8
ASSWRTGSTDTQY
>TRBV12-3/TRBV12-4
ASSPNAGTPAEQF
>TRBV3-1
ASSPRLTLGVPSYNEQF
>TRBV20-1
SASRGLAEAF
>TRBV20-1
SARDGTSGSINEQY
>TRBV7-9
ASSTHRLIEAGNTIY
>TRBV29-1
SVEDPQGGDTQY
>TRBV3-1
ASSQDQDTPMNTEAF
>TRBV20-1
SAREGQGIQKLF
>TRBV5-1
ASSSRGGLNTEAF
>TRBV7-9
ASSQTSVTTDTQY
>TRBV12-5
ASGLSTTYNEQF
>TRBV7-9
ASSPILSLNTEAF
>TRBV5-1
ASSPPWGTDTQY
>TRBV28
ASSRGLVQETQY
>TRBV20-1
SARAGQGRNSPLH
>TRBV9
ASQTGWYYNEQY
>TRBV4-1
ASSQAGGNSGNTIY
>TRBV10-2
ASSETVWTVSYEQY
>TRBV5-6
ASSWVRGEAF
>TRBV4-1
ASSHGRAYNEQF
>TRBV5-1
ASSGGTETYGQY
>TRBV2
ASSVTVANEQY
>TRBV20-1
SARDLQGVKPQH
>TRBV20-1
SARRGLEASEQY
>TRBV14
ASSTRLVRHEQY
>TRBV5-4
ASSLEATSTDTQY
>TRBV20-1
SARGGGRNSPLH
>TRBV2
ASWVAGGNNEQF
>TRBV20-1
SAGLAGGYNEQF
>TRBV30
AWATGVRDYGYT
>TRBV6-5
ASSYSTGRQGQETQY
>TRBV12-3/TRBV12-4
ATTGGMNTEAF
>TRBV20-1
SARGLAGVETQY
>TRBV20-1
SARERGLADHNEQY
>TRBV12-3/TRBV12-4
ASSFEGRRDEQY